One sample yielded the 5 T cell receptor beta chains listed below, sequenced in a study of cytomegalovirus exposure and HLA in healthy donors listed by TCRdb under 2017. The library was generated by the immunoSEQ multiplex PCR assay. For the multiplex PCR, a mixture combining 60 forward primers for TCR Vbeta segments and 13 reverse primers for TCR Jbeta segments was used. Entries here come from immuneACCESS through TCRdb and include only in-frame sequences with V and J called. Some clones fail to appear in such tables; in the studies checked, an unresolved V gene covers under half of the shortfall, and the cause of the remainder is unknown. This sample holds 150,000 to 200,000 clones; more than 75% were observed only once. Approximately 0.23% of the sample is held by the ten biggest clonotypes. Material: PBMCs. These receptors came from a girl under three years old in good health and CMV-seronegative.

The chain combines TRBV6-1 with TRBJ1-3, with D unclear. The CDR3 runs to 14 residues. In germline, CDR1 is MNHNS, CDR2 SASEGT. V shed 3 bases and J shed 2 bases, with 8 bases lying between them. CDR3 residues: CASSDRNTGNTIYF. The CDR3 nucleotides are TGTGCCAGCAGTGACAGGAATACTGGAAACACCATATATTTT.

This chain connects TRBV13 to TRBJ2-1; D is possibly TRBD2 (5 bases). V was trimmed by 2 bases and J by 7 bases, leaving 9 bases between them. Germline V gives CDR1 PRHDT, CDR2 FYEKMQ (reference sequence). The length of the CDR3 is 13 residues. The CDR3: CASSLTAANEQFF. The CDR3 nucleotides read TGTGCCAGCAGCTTAACAGCGGCTAATGAGCAGTTCTTC.

This chain joins TRBV18 and TRBJ2-3, with D possibly being TRBD2 (5 bases). This CDR3 contains 13 residues. CDR1 is KGHSH, CDR2 LQKENI, per germline. The ends were cut back, 6 bases at V and 1 base at J, with 8 bases in the middle. Here the CDR3 reads CASSHGGTDTQYF. The CDR3, as DNA: TGTGCCAGCTCCCACGGGGGCACAGATACGCAGTATTTT.

The V and J genes are TRBV11-1 and TRBJ2-7, with 13 positions matching TRBD2. Trimming at V came to 5 bases and at J to 5 bases, leaving 6 bases not matched to a gene. Germline CDR1 is SGHAT and CDR2 is FQDESV (reference sequence). The CDR3 has 15 amino acids. The CDR3 DNA reads as TGTGCCAGCAGCGGACTAGCGGGAGTGGTCCACGAGCAGTACTTC. It codes for CASSGLAGVVHEQYF. Using reference TRBV11-1 and TRBJ2-7 for the parts outside the CDR3, the full variable domain is EAEVAQSPRYKITEKSQAVAFWCDPISGHATLYWYRQILGQGPELLVQFQDESVVDDSQLPKDRFSAERLKGVDSTLKIQPAELGDSAMYLCASSGLAGVVHEQYFGPGTRLTVT.

The chain recombines TRBV11-2 with TRBJ2-7; 10 bases agree with TRBD2. The length of the CDR3 is 16 residues. The germline V gene encodes CDR1 SGHAT and CDR2 FQNNGV. The J segment lost 0 bases and the V segment lost 4 bases, leaving 6 bases of the junction unmatched. The CDR3 coding sequence is TGTGCCAGCAGCTCTTTAAGCGGGAGGGCCTCCTACGAGCAGTACTTC. This encodes CASSSLSGRASYEQYF. The full variable domain, in which reference TRBV11-2 and TRBJ2-7 provide the parts outside the CDR3, is EAGVAQSPRYKIIEKRQSVAFWCNPISGHATLYWYQQILGQGPKLLIQFQNNGVVDDSQLPKDRFSAERLKGVDSTLKIQPAKLEDSAVYLCASSSLSGRASYEQYFGPGTRLTVT.